This record concerns one T cell receptor (beta chain) sequence. The junction had 2 bases not matched to a gene; V was cut back by 1 base and J by 0 bases. The germline gives CDR1 LGHNA, CDR2 YNFKEQ. This CDR3 region has 15 residues. From the RT-PCR reads, TCRdb called clonotypes with MiXCR, one entry per CDR3 protein. Of about 700,000 distinct CDR3 sequences in the sample, about 14% were seen once. The gene calls are TRBV4-2 and TRBJ2-7; TRBD1 agrees at 8 bases. The sequencing sample was made of memory CD4+ T cells from blood. This TCR derives from a female donor in good health, serving as a healthy control. DNA for the CDR3: TGTGCCAGCAGCCAAGCGGGACAGGCCTCCTACGAGCAGTACTTC. Amino acid sequence: CASSQAGQASYEQYF.